This is a list of T cell receptor beta chains from one sample in a study of T cell responses to AZD1222 COVID-19 vaccine. The protocol was immunoSEQ multiplex PCR, while the TCRdb copy is restricted to in-frame clones and leaves out a portion. This table holds 50,000 or so clones, around 80% found once. The sequenced sample was peripheral blood, obtained 28 days after the second AZD1222 dose. The source is an adult who received the AZD1222 COVID-19 vaccine. The CDR3 runs from the conserved cysteine through the conserved F or W. Fields, in order: J gene, V gene, CDR3 protein.

J: TRBJ1-3; V: TRBV19; CDR3: CASSIGGRNTIYF
J: TRBJ1-2; V: TRBV4-1; CDR3: CASSRQREAGQDYGYTF
J: TRBJ2-5; V: TRBV28; CDR3: CASGRQTQYF
J: TRBJ1-1; V: TRBV6-5; CDR3: CASSLIAGHQAFF
J: TRBJ2-3; V: TRBV5-1; CDR3: CASTVQGGTDTQYF
J: TRBJ2-1; V: TRBV5-1; CDR3: CASSWNAGQPDEQFF
J: TRBJ2-1; V: TRBV2; CDR3: CASRGLAGVSEQFF
J: TRBJ1-4; V: TRBV15; CDR3: CATSRVGRQTTNEKLFF
J: TRBJ2-1; V: TRBV18; CDR3: CASSPPTGGPIAGQFF
J: TRBJ1-6; V: TRBV5-1; CDR3: CASSLDGTTGIPLHF
J: TRBJ1-4; V: TRBV28; CDR3: CASSYLLGLLGVQTNEKLFF